This T cell receptor beta chain was retrieved from a study of shared clonotypes between healthy human individuals. Deep-level assay runs were performed. This table comes from immunoSEQ multiplex PCR, and its TCRdb copy is limited to in-frame clones, with some not included. The sample has 450,000 to 500,000 clones, 75% to 85% seen once. Trimming shortened V by 4 bases and J by 2 bases, and 13 bases separated the two germline ends. The CDR3 totals 15 residues. The germline CDR1 and CDR2 sequences are SGHDT and YYEEEE. The chain is built from TRBV5-6 and TRBJ2-4; D gene uncertain. The sequencing input was PBMCs. This clonotype was obtained from a woman in her 40s in good health. Some clones in this sample may be carry-over from other donors' samples. CDR3 in DNA: TGTGCCAGCAGCCCTCTGGGATTCACCAAAAACATTCAGTACTTC. This codes for CASSPLGFTKNIQYF.